Below, one TCR beta chain is given with its context. This specimen comes from a study of blood T cell repertoires in COVID-19. Study in general: T cells, B-cell-depleted T cells, or PBMCs supplied cDNA or gDNA.

Here immunoSEQ multiplex PCR was the method, and the copy in TCRdb shows in-frame clones only, minus some. The sample has about 480,000 clones, around 89% seen once. Trimming took off 3 bases at V and 0 bases at J, with 12 bases between the two ends. The CDR3 runs 15 residues. Germline V lookup: CDR1 KGHSH, CDR2 LQKENI. The sequenced sample consisted of peripheral blood. This TCR was sampled from a woman aged 25 to 45 with acute or convalescent COVID-19. The chain joins TRBV18 to TRBJ2-7; D is undetermined. The CDR3 bases are TGTGCCAGCTCACCTCGGGTGGCAGACTCCTACGAGCAGTACTTC. This gives the protein CASSPRVADSYEQYF.